The 7 T cell receptor beta chains below come from one sample, sequenced in a study of identical twins. TCRdb fed the 5' RACE reads into MiXCR, producing one record per CDR3 protein. The sample holds 500,000 or so distinct CDR3 sequences, roughly an eighth seen once. This same sample was also taken into another study, of yellow fever vaccine responses in identical twins.

Sequencing input: CD4+ T cells sorted from blood. The receptor set was obtained from a woman aged 18 to 35 in good health.

A few counts support this clonotype. V gene TRBV28 combines with J gene TRBJ2-7, with D hard to call. V was clipped by 5 bases and J by 1 base, with 12 bases between them. Germline values: CDR1 MDHEN, CDR2 SYDVKM. The CDR3 runs to 14 residues. CDR3 amino acids: CASSGPNDSYEQYF. CDR3 nucleotides: TGTGCCAGCAGTGGGCCTAACGATTCCTACGAGCAGTACTTC.

A few counts support this clonotype. The CDR3 DNA is TGTGCCAGCAGCTTGGGAATATCAGGACAGGTTAAAAACATTCAGTACTTC. Translated, it gives CASSLGISGQVKNIQYF. This chain uses TRBV5-6 with TRBJ2-4, with 7 bases lining up with TRBD1. Germline trimming cut 0 bases from V and 4 bases from J; bases unmatched to any gene: 10. Germline CDR1 and CDR2: SGHDT and YYEEEE. This CDR3 has 17 amino acids.

This clonotype was seen a handful of times. The chain combines TRBV7-2 with TRBJ2-7; 12 bases are a match to TRBD2. V gave up 1 base and J gave up 9 bases; unmatched junction bases: 4. Germline CDR1 is SGHTA and CDR2 is FQGNSA. The CDR3 consists of 14 residues. CDR3 loop: CASSLGGTSGLQYF. DNA of the CDR3: TGTGCCAGCAGCTTAGGGGGGACTAGCGGGTTGCAGTACTTC.

This clonotype was found a few times. V gene TRBV20-1 combines with J gene TRBJ1-1; D possibly corresponds to TRBD1 (5 bases). The CDR3 consists of 14 residues. Trimming pared 3 bases from V and 3 bases from J, leaving 14 bases between. Germline-derived CDR1 and CDR2 are DFQATT and SNEGSKA (reference sequence). CDR3 sequence reads: CSARGLGWDTEAFF. As DNA, the CDR3 is TGCAGTGCTAGGGGGCTGGGGTGGGACACTGAAGCTTTCTTT.

This clonotype was seen a handful of times. The gene calls are TRBV4-2 and TRBJ2-3, with D maybe TRBD2 (5 bases). The CDR3 extends over 16 amino acids. V gave up 4 bases and J gave up 3 bases, with 17 bases separating them. Germline lookup yields CDR1 LGHNA and CDR2 YNFKEQ. The CDR3, as DNA: TGTGCCAGCAGCCGCCTGGGCGGAGGAGGTACAGATACGCAGTATTTT. Translated, it gives CASSRLGGGGTDTQYF.

This sequence joins TRBV6-2 or TRBV6-3 and TRBJ2-2; no definite D call. The ends were cut back, 10 bases at V and 1 base at J, with 10 bases in the middle. Germline CDR1 and CDR2: MNHEY and SVGEGT. This CDR3 comprises 13 residues. The CDR3 loop is CATNRKNTGELFF. CDR3 bases: TGTGCCACCAACAGAAAGAACACCGGGGAGCTGTTTTTT.

This clonotype has just a few counts. The chain uses TRBV23-1 and TRBJ1-6; D might be TRBD1 (5 bases). TRBV23-1 qualifies as an ORF whose function is uncertain. The CDR3 loop spans 15 amino acids. Between the trimmed V and J ends, which lost 5 bases and 10 bases, there was a span of 18 bases. CDR3 region: CASSGPGLVGSPLHF. The CDR3 DNA is TGCGCCAGCAGTGGACCGGGACTGGTTGGATCACCCCTCCACTTT.